This T cell receptor beta chain was recovered during a study of technical replicates of blood from a handful of donors. Sequencing was performed with immunoSEQ multiplex PCR; in TCRdb, only in-frame clones are kept and a portion is missing. The data show tens of thousands of clones, 95% seen once. The CDR3 contains 14 residues. Germline CDR1 PRHDT, CDR2 FYEKMQ (reference sequence). V lost 6 bases and J 7 bases, leaving 15 bases between the germline ends. Sequenced: T cells isolated from PBMCs. The source of this sequence is a human donor in good health. The J gene is TRBJ2-2, the V gene TRBV13, with D uncertain. CDR3 sequence: CASSPSASGGELFF. The CDR3 DNA reads as TGTGCCAGCAGTCCCTCGGCATCGGGCGGGGAGCTGTTTTTT.